A selection of T cell receptor beta chains follows, all from one sample in a study of blood T cell repertoires in COVID-19. Assay: immunoSEQ multiplex PCR; the TCRdb copy retains only in-frame clones and omits some. The sample consists of approximately 140,000 clones, about four fifths of them appearing once. The specimen sequenced was peripheral blood. The source of these receptors is a human donor with acute or convalescent COVID-19. The donor label of this sample is uncertain. Each CDR3 is given with its conserved first and last residue. A D gene is named only where the DNA matches it firmly. The listing skips clone size in some rows; elsewhere it reads once, few, many or a size class.

V	size	D	J	DNA	CDR3
TRBV6-5	NA	TRBD1	TRBJ1-4	TGTGCCAGCAGTCCCTGGACAGGCGGGAATGAAAAACTGTTTTTT	CASSPWTGGNEKLFF
TRBV3-1/TRBV3-2	NA	TRBD2	TRBJ2-3	TGTGCCAGCAGCCGGACTAGCGGTTGGGGGACGCAGTATTTT	CASSRTSGWGTQYF
TRBV10-2	NA	TRBD1	TRBJ1-5	TGCGCCACCTCGGACAGGGGAAGCAATCAGCCCCAGCATTTT	CATSDRGSNQPQHF
TRBV27	NA	TRBD2	TRBJ2-1	TGTGCCAGCAGGTGGCTAGCGGGGATCTACAATGAGCAGTTCTTC	CASRWLAGIYNEQFF
TRBV24-1	NA	NA	TRBJ2-1	TGTGCCACCAGTGAGGGCTCTCCTGAGCAGTTCTTC	CATSEGSPEQFF
TRBV24-1	NA	NA	TRBJ1-2	TGTGCCACCAGTGATATACAGGCCTCCTATGGCTACACCTTC	CATSDIQASYGYTF
TRBV2	NA	TRBD2	TRBJ2-2	TGTGCCAGCAGTATTACTAGCGGGGGGACCGGGGAGCTGTTTTTT	CASSITSGGTGELFF
TRBV5-6	NA	NA	TRBJ2-1	TGTGCCAGCAGCCCCCTCGCGGGGGCCAATGAGCAGTTCTTC	CASSPLAGANEQFF
TRBV5-4	NA	TRBD1	TRBJ2-6	TGTGCCAGCAGCGCAGGGGGCTTTGGGGCCAACGTCCTGACTTTC	CASSAGGFGANVLTF
TRBV3-1/TRBV3-2	few	NA	TRBJ2-7	TGTGCCAGCAGCCCCTTCATGGAGGGGTACTTC	CASSPFMEGYF
TRBV4-2	NA	TRBD1	TRBJ2-1	TGTGCCAGCAGCCAGACAGGGGGCCAAGACAATGAGCAGTTCTTC	CASSQTGGQDNEQFF
TRBV30	NA	TRBD2	TRBJ2-7	TGTGCCTGGAGCCCATCGGGGGGTTCCTACGAGCAGTACTTC	CAWSPSGGSYEQYF
TRBV6-5	few	NA	TRBJ2-4	TGTGCCAGCAATACCGACGGGGTCTTCGTCAACATTCAGTACTTC	CASNTDGVFVNIQYF
TRBV4-1	NA	TRBD1	TRBJ2-7	TGCGCCAGCAGCCAAGATAGGGGACAGTCCTACGAGCAGTACTTC	CASSQDRGQSYEQYF
TRBV2	NA	NA	TRBJ1-2	TGTGCCAGCAGGCGGAACAAGGAGGAAGGCTACACCTTC	CASRRNKEEGYTF
TRBV11-2	NA	TRBD1	TRBJ2-1	TGTGCCACCGTAAGGGGGACAGTCAATGAGCAGTTCTTC	CATVRGTVNEQFF
TRBV25-1	NA	NA	TRBJ1-2	TGTGCCAGCGGGGAGGGAGCGGGGACCTATGGCTACACCTTC	CASGEGAGTYGYTF
TRBV29-1	NA	TRBD1	TRBJ2-7	TGCAGCGTTGCTGTCAGGGGGCCATCCTACGAGCAGTACTTC	CSVAVRGPSYEQYF
TRBV7-2	NA	TRBD1	TRBJ1-6	TGTGCCAGCAGCTTGGGACAGGGACCACCCCTCCACTTT	CASSLGQGPPLHF
TRBV7-2	once	TRBD1	TRBJ1-1	TGTGCCAGCATCCCTGACAGGGACGGCACTGAAGCTTTCTTT	CASIPDRDGTEAFF
TRBV4-2	NA	NA	TRBJ2-1	TGTGCCAGCAGCCAAGTCGACATGGATGAGCAGTTCTTC	CASSQVDMDEQFF
TRBV27	NA	TRBD1	TRBJ1-6	TGTGCCACCCTGGACAGGCTCGGGTCACCCCTCCACTTT	CATLDRLGSPLHF
TRBV2	NA	TRBD1	TRBJ1-5	TGTGCCAGCAGCTCGGACAGGGTTGGTAATCAGCCCCAGCATTTT	CASSSDRVGNQPQHF
TRBV11-2	NA	TRBD1	TRBJ2-7	TGTGCCAGCAGCGGTGGGACAGAAGAGCAGTACTTC	CASSGGTEEQYF
TRBV30	NA	NA	TRBJ1-3	TGTGCCTGGAGCACCTGGGGGGAATCCGGAAACACCATATATTTT	CAWSTWGESGNTIYF
TRBV14	NA	NA	TRBJ2-2	TGTGCCAGCAGCTTGGCAGGGGACACCGGGGAGCTGTTTTTT	CASSLAGDTGELFF
TRBV11-1	few	TRBD1	TRBJ1-1	TGTGCCAGCAGCATGACAGGGAGCACTGAAGCTTTCTTT	CASSMTGSTEAFF
TRBV6-5	NA	NA	TRBJ2-5	TGTGCCAGCAGTTACGGCGGTCGAGAGACCCAGTACTTC	CASSYGGRETQYF
TRBV7-3	NA	TRBD1	TRBJ1-2	TGTGCCAGCAGCCCCGGACAGGCCTATGGCTACACCTTC	CASSPGQAYGYTF
TRBV25-1	once	NA	TRBJ2-7	TGTGCCAGCAGAGGGGGAACCTACGAGCAGTACTTC	CASRGGTYEQYF
TRBV2	NA	TRBD2	TRBJ2-1	TGTGCCAGCAGCGAGGGACTAATCTCCTACAATGAGCAGTTCTTC	CASSEGLISYNEQFF
TRBV3-1/TRBV3-2	once	TRBD1	TRBJ1-2	TGTGCCAGCAGCCAAACAGGGGGCATCTATGGCTACACCTTC	CASSQTGGIYGYTF
TRBV18	NA	NA	TRBJ1-1	TGTGCCAGCTCCCCCACAGGGAACACTGAAGCTTTCTTT	CASSPTGNTEAFF
TRBV5-4	NA	NA	TRBJ1-2	TGTGCCAGCAGCCCGGGGGGTCTAGGCTACACCTTC	CASSPGGLGYTF
TRBV5-1	NA	TRBD1	TRBJ1-2	TGCGCCAGCAGCCCCCCGACAGGGGCTAACTATGGCTACACCTTC	CASSPPTGANYGYTF
TRBV11-2	NA	NA	TRBJ2-7	TGTGCCAGCAGCTTACGGACTTTCTACGAGCAGTACTTC	CASSLRTFYEQYF
TRBV2	NA	NA	TRBJ1-1	TGTGCCAGCAGTGAGAGGGAGGGGAACACTGAAGCTTTCTTT	CASSEREGNTEAFF
TRBV7-8	NA	TRBD2	TRBJ2-3	TGTGCCAGCAGTTTTCCCCCGGCGGGGGGGACCACAGATACGCAGTATTTT	CASSFPPAGGTTDTQYF
TRBV6-4	NA	NA	TRBJ1-5	TGTGCCAGCAGTGACACCCTCGGGGCCCAGCATTTT	CASSDTLGAQHF
TRBV5-8	NA	NA	TRBJ1-1	TGTGCCAGCAGCTATGCTCAGGGGACTGAAGCTTTCTTT	CASSYAQGTEAFF
TRBV24-1	once	NA	TRBJ2-1	TGTGCCACCAGTGAACATCGTAATGAGCAGTTCTTC	CATSEHRNEQFF
TRBV10-1	few	NA	TRBJ1-1	TGCGCCAGCAGTTCAAACATGAACACTGAAGCTTTCTTT	CASSSNMNTEAFF
TRBV2	NA	NA	TRBJ1-1	TGTGCCAGCACTCTGGTGAGGGTTAAAGGAACTGAAGCTTTCTTT	CASTLVRVKGTEAFF
TRBV6-5	few	NA	TRBJ1-1	TGTGCCAGCAGACTTCCAGGGCAGAACACTGAAGCTTTCTTT	CASRLPGQNTEAFF
TRBV5-4	NA	TRBD1	TRBJ1-6	TGTGCCAGCAGCTTGCTAGGGGGCAGCAGCTCCTATAATTCACCCCTCCACTTT	CASSLLGGSSSYNSPLHF